This T cell receptor beta chain was recorded in a study of blood T cell repertoires in COVID-19. As for the study in general: From the United States, Italy and Spain came samples of acute and convalescent COVID-19. PBMCs, B-cell-depleted T cells, or T cells provided the cDNA or gDNA that made up the material.

Germline CDR1 reads KGHSH; CDR2 reads LQKENI. The CDR3 loop spans 17 amino acids. Trimming pared 1 base from V and 0 bases from J, leaving 14 bases between. Authors' processing steps: Amplification of reference gene primers was used by the study to estimate nucleated cell counts. The table came from immunoSEQ multiplex PCR; TCRdb's copy has only in-frame clones and leaves some out. The D gene and trimming were derived from the DNA, and the V and J assignments and clone size from that table. Counted here are under 200,000 clones, 76% occurring once; the ten biggest clones make up less than 4.5%. This clonotype originated in a woman aged 80 or over with acute or convalescent COVID-19. Sequencing input: peripheral blood. This rearrangement joins TRBV18 to TRBJ2-3; D is possibly TRBD2 (6 bases). CDR3: CASSPRGGVISTDTQYF. The CDR3 nucleotides are TGTGCCAGCTCACCACGGGGCGGGGTAATAAGCACAGATACGCAGTATTTT.